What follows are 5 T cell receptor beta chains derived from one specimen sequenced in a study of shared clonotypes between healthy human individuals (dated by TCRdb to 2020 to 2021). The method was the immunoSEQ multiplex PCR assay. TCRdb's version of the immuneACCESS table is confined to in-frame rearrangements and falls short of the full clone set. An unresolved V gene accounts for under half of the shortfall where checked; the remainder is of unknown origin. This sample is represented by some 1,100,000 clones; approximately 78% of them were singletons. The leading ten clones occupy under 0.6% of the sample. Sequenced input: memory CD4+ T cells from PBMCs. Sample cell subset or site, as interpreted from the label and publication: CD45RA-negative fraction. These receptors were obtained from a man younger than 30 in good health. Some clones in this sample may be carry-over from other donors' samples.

The CDR3 sequence: CASSPRGGGRTGELFF. CDR3 nucleotide sequence: TGCGCCAGCAGCCCAAGGGGCGGGGGAAGGACCGGGGAGCTGTTTTTT. This chain connects TRBV5-1 to TRBJ2-2, with TRBD2 matching 7 bases. CDR1 and CDR2 (germline): SGHRS, YFSETQ. CDR3 length: 16 amino acids. Trimming took 4 bases from V and 5 from J; bases not matched to a gene: 11.

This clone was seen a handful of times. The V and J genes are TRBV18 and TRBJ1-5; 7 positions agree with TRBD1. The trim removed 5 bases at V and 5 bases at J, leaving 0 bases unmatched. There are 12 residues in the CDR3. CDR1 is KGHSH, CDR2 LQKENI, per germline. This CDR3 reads CASSDRDQPQHF. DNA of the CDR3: TGTGCCAGCTCAGACAGGGATCAGCCCCAGCATTTT. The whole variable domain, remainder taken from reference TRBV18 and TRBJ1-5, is NAGVMQNPRHLVRRRGQEARLRCSPMKGHSHVYWYRQLPEEGLKFMVYLQKENIIDESGMPKERFSAEFPKEGPSILRIQQVVRGDSAAYFCASSDRDQPQHFGDGTRLSIL.

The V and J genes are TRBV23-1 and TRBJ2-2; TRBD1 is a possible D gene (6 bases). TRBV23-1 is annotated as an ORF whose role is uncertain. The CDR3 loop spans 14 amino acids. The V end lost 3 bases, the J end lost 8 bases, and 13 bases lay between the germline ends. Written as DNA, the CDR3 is TGCGCCAGCAGTCAGCCGGCAGGGGAGGGGGAGCTGTTTTTT. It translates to CASSQPAGEGELFF.

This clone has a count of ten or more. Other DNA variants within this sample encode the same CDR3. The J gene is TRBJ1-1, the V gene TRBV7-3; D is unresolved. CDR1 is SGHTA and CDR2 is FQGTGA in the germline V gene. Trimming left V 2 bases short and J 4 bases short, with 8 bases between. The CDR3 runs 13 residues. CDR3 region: CASSLLGSTEAFF. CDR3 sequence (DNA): TGTGCCAGCAGCTTACTAGGGTCCACTGAAGCTTTCTTT.

As DNA, the CDR3 is TGTGCCAGCAGCCCAGAAGGTGGGGAGACCCAGTACTTC. Protein product: CASSPEGGETQYF. The chain employs TRBV7-3 and TRBJ2-5; no definite D call. The CDR3 covers 13 residues. With 5 bases removed from V and 5 bases from J, the gap between germline ends came to 12 bases. Germline CDR1 and CDR2: SGHTA and FQGTGA.